This entry lists 24 T cell receptor beta chains sequenced from one sample in a study of cytomegalovirus exposure and HLA in healthy donors. Primers for the PCR totalled 60 Vbeta and 13 Jbeta. Method: immunoSEQ multiplex PCR; TCRdb's copy keeps in-frame clones and lacks some. The sample contains under 90,000 clones, roughly 74% of which appear only once. Sequencing was performed on PBMCs. Receptor source: a man aged 35 to 55 in good health and CMV-seronegative.

This clone was found a few times. This chain links TRBV30 with TRBJ1-1; D is perhaps TRBD1 (6 bases). From germline, CDR1 is GTSNPN and CDR2 SVGIG (reference sequence). V was cut by 5 bases and J by 5 bases, with 18 bases left in between. This CDR3 region has 14 residues. The DNA of the CDR3 is TGTGCCTGGTCCATTACAGGGATGGGGACTGAAGCTTTCTTT. This encodes CAWSITGMGTEAFF. The full variable domain, its missing parts supplied by reference TRBV30 and TRBJ1-1, is SQTIHQWPATLVQPVGSPLSLECTVEGTSNPNLYWYRQAAGRGLQLLFYSVGIGQISSEVPQNLSASRPQDRQFILSSKKLLLSDSGFYLCAWSITGMGTEAFFGQGTRLTVV.

V and J are TRBV29-1 and TRBJ1-1, with TRBD1 identical over 10 bases. The CDR3 consists of 15 residues. Trimming took 5 bases from V and 4 from J; bases not matched to a gene: 10. Per germline, CDR1 SQVTM and CDR2 ANQGSEA. The CDR3 loop reads CSVRDRGRSGTEAFF. The CDR3, as DNA: TGCAGCGTTAGGGACAGGGGACGTTCCGGCACTGAAGCTTTCTTT.

The J gene is TRBJ1-1, the V gene TRBV11-2, with unresolved D. The germline CDR1 and CDR2 sequences are SGHAT and FQNNGV. V was pared by 1 base and J by 10 bases, with 10 bases between. The length of the CDR3 is 12 residues. CDR3 nucleotide sequence: TGTGCCAGCAGCTTAGGGGGAGTAGGAGCTTTCTTT. Amino acids: CASSLGGVGAFF. Full variable domain (outside the CDR3, taken from reference TRBV11-2 and TRBJ1-1): EAGVAQSPRYKIIEKRQSVAFWCNPISGHATLYWYQQILGQGPKLLIQFQNNGVVDDSQLPKDRFSAERLKGVDSTLKIQPAKLEDSAVYLCASSLGGVGAFFGQGTRLTVV.

V is TRBV5-1 and J is TRBJ2-7, with TRBD2 matching 13 bases. The ends lost 0 bases at V and 5 bases at J; junction bases unmatched: 8. Germline V gives CDR1 SGHRS, CDR2 YFSETQ. The CDR3 covers 17 residues. The CDR3 nucleotides read TGCGCCAGCAGCTTGGGGACTAGCGGGAGAATTCTAGACGAGCAGTACTTC. Amino acids: CASSLGTSGRILDEQYF. The full variable domain, its missing parts supplied by reference TRBV5-1 and TRBJ2-7, is KAGVTQTPRYLIKTRGQQVTLSCSPISGHRSVSWYQQTPGQGLQFLFEYFSETQRNKGNFPGRFSGRQFSNSRSEMNVSTLELGDSALYLCASSLGTSGRILDEQYFGPGTRLTVT.

The genes are TRBV7-3 and TRBJ2-1, with TRBD2 matching over 10 bases. J lost 10 bases, V lost 1 base, and 19 bases had no gene match. The germline V gene has CDR1 SGHTA and CDR2 FQGTGA. The CDR3 has 19 amino acids. As DNA, the CDR3 is TGTGCCAGCAGCTTAAAAGGGCCTAGCGGGAGTTCCTCCAGGAGGGAGCAGTTCTTC. Translating it yields CASSLKGPSGSSSRREQFF.

As concerns this clone: At the DNA level, this CDR3 is encoded by other sequences in the same sample as well. The rearrangement uses TRBV6-5 and TRBJ1-1, with TRBD1 as a possible D gene (5 bases). Looked up from germline, CDR1 is MNHEY and CDR2 is SVGAGI. Trimming took 2 bases from V and 1 from J, leaving 8 bases between them. This CDR3 region has 14 residues. The CDR3 nucleotides read TGTGCCAGCAGTTACGGAGGGACGAACACTGAAGCTTTCTTT. Translation: CASSYGGTNTEAFF.

The gene calls are TRBV19 and TRBJ2-7; 7 nucleotides line up with TRBD1. With V trimmed by 5 bases and J by 5 bases, 6 bases remained unmatched. Germline assignment: CDR1 LNHDA and CDR2 SQIVND (reference sequence). The CDR3 loop spans 13 amino acids. The CDR3 nucleotides read TGTGCCAGTAGTCTTAACAGGGGAGACGAGCAGTACTTC. Its translation: CASSLNRGDEQYF.

V usage is TRBV19 and J usage is TRBJ1-1; unclear D gene. V was cut by 3 bases and J by 0 bases, with 8 bases left in between. The CDR3 has 14 amino acids. CDR1 and CDR2 (germline): LNHDA, SQIVND (reference sequence). The DNA for the CDR3 is TGTGCCAGTAGTATGGGCAGGATGAACACTGAAGCTTTCTTT. Protein: CASSMGRMNTEAFF. The full variable domain, in which reference TRBV19 and TRBJ1-1 provide the parts outside the CDR3, is DGGITQSPKYLFRKEGQNVTLSCEQNLNHDAMYWYRQDPGQGLRLIYYSQIVNDFQKGDIAEGYSVSREKKESFPLTVTSAQKNPTAFYLCASSMGRMNTEAFFGQGTRLTVV.

By share of the sample, this clone is medium-sized (0.01 to 0.1%). This chain uses TRBV6-5 with TRBJ2-7, with 9 bases aligning to TRBD2. The trim removed 0 bases at V and 2 bases at J, leaving 2 bases unmatched. Per germline, CDR1 MNHEY and CDR2 SVGAGI. The CDR3 contains 15 residues. CDR3 nucleotides: TGTGCCAGCAGTTACTCTAGCGGGGGAGCCTACGAGCAGTACTTC. The encoded protein is CASSYSSGGAYEQYF.

V and J are TRBV28 and TRBJ1-1; D is perhaps TRBD1 (6 bases). V was shortened by 6 bases and J by 2 bases, with 16 bases between the two germline ends. The CDR3 extends over 15 amino acids. Germline V lookup: CDR1 MDHEN, CDR2 SYDVKM. This CDR3 reads CASRGAGGGNTEAFF. CDR3 nucleotides: TGTGCCAGCAGGGGGGCTGGGGGGGGAAACACTGAAGCTTTCTTT. Using reference TRBV28 and TRBJ1-1 for the parts outside the CDR3, the full variable domain is DVKVTQSSRYLVKRTGEKVFLECVQDMDHENMFWYRQDPGLGLRLIYFSYDVKMKEKGDIPEGYSVSREKKERFSLILESASTNQTSMYLCASRGAGGGNTEAFFGQGTRLTVV.

The V and J genes are TRBV5-1 and TRBJ2-3; 13 bases fit TRBD2. The junction had 11 bases not matched to a gene; V was cut back by 4 bases and J by 3 bases. The V gene's germline CDR1 is SGHRS and CDR2 YFSETQ. The CDR3 is 18 amino acids. CDR3 amino acids: CASSPTSGRARGTDTQYF. In nucleotides, the CDR3 is TGCGCCAGCAGCCCAACTAGCGGGAGGGCGAGAGGGACAGATACGCAGTATTTT.

The CDR3 loop is CASSENKDTQYF. As DNA, the CDR3 is TGCGCCAGCAGTGAGAATAAAGATACGCAGTATTTT. The chain uses TRBV10-1 and TRBJ2-3; D not resolved. Per the germline V gene, CDR1 is WNHNN and CDR2 is SYGVQD (reference sequence). V dropped 2 bases and J dropped 5 bases, with 5 bases sitting between them. The CDR3 totals 12 residues.

This CDR3 is CASSVQGGGRDIQYF. Here the CDR3 DNA reads TGTGCCAGCAGCGTACAAGGGGGCGGAAGGGACATTCAGTACTTC. J is TRBJ2-4 and V is TRBV9, with 7 bases aligning to TRBD1. This CDR3 contains 15 residues. V lost 1 base and J lost 8; bases outside the gene matches: 9. The germline gives CDR1 SGDLS, CDR2 YYNGEE.

This clone was observed many times. This chain links TRBV7-2 with TRBJ1-2; no clear D gene. This CDR3 region has 15 residues. Trimming took off 5 bases at V and 0 bases at J, with 13 bases between the two ends. From germline, CDR1 is SGHTA and CDR2 FQGNSA. CDR3 residues: CASSPVAGANYGYTF. CDR3 DNA: TGTGCCAGCAGCCCCGTGGCGGGAGCTAACTATGGCTACACCTTC.

The chain employs TRBV19 and TRBJ1-1; the D gene is possibly TRBD1 (5 bases). The V end lost 5 bases, the J end lost 1 base, and 11 bases lay between the germline ends. From germline, CDR1 is LNHDA and CDR2 SQIVND (reference sequence). The CDR3 is 14 amino acids. CDR3 nucleotide sequence: TGTGCCAGTAGTCCATTCGACAGGAACACTGAAGCTTTCTTT. Amino acid sequence: CASSPFDRNTEAFF.

The chain recombines TRBV27 with TRBJ2-7; 10 nucleotides align to TRBD2. The CDR3 spans 14 residues. CDR1 and CDR2 (germline): MNHEY, SMNVEV (reference sequence). J was trimmed by 6 bases and V by 5 bases; bases with no gene match: 7. The CDR3 is CASSAGTSALEQYF. DNA for the CDR3: TGTGCCAGCAGTGCCGGGACTAGCGCTCTCGAGCAGTACTTC.

This clone was counted once. This CDR3 is CASSLGQPYNEQFF. As DNA, the CDR3 is TGTGCCAGCAGCCTTGGACAGCCATACAATGAGCAGTTCTTC. The chain uses TRBV5-4 and TRBJ2-1; D is perhaps TRBD1 (6 bases). This CDR3 has 14 residues. The germline gives CDR1 SGHNT, CDR2 YYREEE (reference sequence). V was cut by 4 bases and J by 4 bases, with 12 bases left in between.

V is TRBV2 and J is TRBJ2-1; a possible D gene is TRBD2 (6 bases). V was pared by 7 bases and J by 1 base, with 8 bases between. CDR1 and CDR2 (germline): SNHLY, FYNNEI. The CDR3 has 13 residues. CDR3 nucleotide sequence: TGTGCCAGCAACAGCGGGTCCTACAATGAGCAGTTCTTC. It translates to CASNSGSYNEQFF.

The chain couples TRBV7-2 to TRBJ1-5; D remains unclear. The germline V gene encodes CDR1 SGHTA and CDR2 FQGNSA. V lost 1 base and J lost 3, with 10 bases in between. The CDR3 covers 15 residues. The CDR3: CASSLGRGSNQPQHF. For the CDR3, the DNA is TGTGCCAGCAGCTTAGGACGGGGATCCAATCAGCCCCAGCATTTT.

This chain joins TRBV15 and TRBJ2-3; a possible D gene is TRBD1 (5 bases). The V and J ends lost 1 base and 3 bases respectively, with 23 bases between them. CDR3 length: 19 amino acids. Germline V gene data show CDR1 as LNHNV and CDR2 as YYDKDF (reference sequence). This CDR3 reads CATSRGRQGSASGTDTQYF. CDR3 DNA sequence: TGTGCCACCAGCAGAGGCCGTCAGGGATCAGCCTCAGGGACAGATACGCAGTATTTT.

The V gene is TRBV4-2, the J gene TRBJ1-4, with 10 nucleotides matching TRBD1. Per germline, CDR1 LGHNA and CDR2 YNFKEQ. Germline trimming cut 1 base from V and 4 bases from J; bases unmatched to any gene: 12. The CDR3 contains 19 residues. The CDR3, as DNA: TGTGCCAGCAGCCAAGTAGACGGGACAGGGGTGGGGGGTAATGAAAAACTGTTTTTT. Translating gives CASSQVDGTGVGGNEKLFF.

This rearrangement joins TRBV18 to TRBJ1-1; 10 bases match TRBD1. Germline V gene lookup returns CDR1 KGHSH and CDR2 LQKENI. V was pared by 3 bases and J by 5 bases, with 9 bases of the junction left unmatched. The CDR3 totals 16 residues. The CDR3 DNA sequence: TGTGCCAGCTCACCGAGACAGGGGGCCGAGGGGACTGAAGCTTTCTTT. It yields the protein CASSPRQGAEGTEAFF.

V and J are TRBV19 and TRBJ2-3; possible D gene TRBD2, 5 bases. Germline-derived CDR1 and CDR2 are LNHDA and SQIVND (reference sequence). The V and J ends lost 4 bases and 0 bases respectively, with 8 bases between them. CDR3 size: 14 residues. The CDR3 sequence is CASSKRPSTDTQYF. The CDR3 DNA is TGTGCCAGTAGTAAGCGGCCTAGCACAGATACGCAGTATTTT. The variable domain in full, completed from reference TRBV19 and TRBJ2-3, reads DGGITQSPKYLFRKEGQNVTLSCEQNLNHDAMYWYRQDPGQGLRLIYYSQIVNDFQKGDIAEGYSVSREKKESFPLTVTSAQKNPTAFYLCASSKRPSTDTQYFGPGTRLTVL.

The rearrangement links TRBV19 to TRBJ1-2, with 8 positions matching TRBD1. The trim removed 6 bases at V and 2 bases at J, leaving 5 bases unmatched. This CDR3 has 14 residues. The germline V gene encodes CDR1 LNHDA and CDR2 SQIVND (reference sequence). CDR3 DNA: TGTGCCAGTAGCCTCGGGACAGGCAACTATGGCTACACCTTC. Amino acids: CASSLGTGNYGYTF.